The 9 T cell receptor beta chains given below trace back to one sample, sequenced in a study of T cell repertoires in cytomegalovirus infection (dated by TCRdb to between 2018 and 2021). Sequencing relied on an Illumina HiSeq 1500. TCRdb trimmed public reads at Q25 via fastp, called clones via MiXCR and kept in-frame beta chains. Records with the same CDR3 protein are collapsed into one entry carrying the most frequent genes and DNA. In all, the sample holds more than 150,000 distinct CDR3 sequences, and around 20% of those were seen once. Of the sample, approximately 10% falls within the top ten clones. Sample: PBMCs. All receptors derive from a human donor in good health (CMV status not recorded). Some clones in this sample may be carry-over from other donors' samples.

This clonotype has ten or more counts. This chain uses TRBV28 with TRBJ2-7; no reliable D call. Germline CDR1 MDHEN, CDR2 SYDVKM. The CDR3 is made up of 12 amino acids. Trimming left V 9 bases short and J 2 bases short, with 11 bases between. In nucleotides, the CDR3 is TGTGCCAGTCTCAACTTACCCTACGAGCAGTACTTC. Encoded protein: CASLNLPYEQYF.

This clonotype has ten or more counts. This sequence joins TRBV27 and TRBJ2-3, with D possibly being TRBD2 (6 bases). CDR3 length: 19 amino acids. The V end lost 2 bases, the J end lost 4 bases, and 25 bases lay between the germline ends. CDR1 and CDR2 (germline): MNHEY, SMNVEV (reference sequence). In DNA, the CDR3 is TGTGCCAGCAGTTTACCGCCGGGATCTCGACAATCGGGGGCAGATACGCAGTATTTT. Translated, it gives CASSLPPGSRQSGADTQYF.

This clonotype was seen a handful of times. The genes are TRBV18 and TRBJ1-1; 7 nucleotides align to TRBD1. The germline CDR1 and CDR2 sequences are KGHSH and LQKENI. With 5 bases clipped from V and 1 base from J, the junction kept 13 bases outside the gene matches. The CDR3 length is 17 residues. For the CDR3, the DNA is TGTGCCAGCTCAACTATCCCCTTACAGGGGAGGAACACTGAAGCTTTCTTT. Encoded protein: CASSTIPLQGRNTEAFF.

This sequence joins TRBV7-2 and TRBJ1-1, with 9 bases aligning to TRBD1. CDR1 and CDR2 from the germline V gene are SGHTA and FQGNSA. The trim removed 5 bases at V and 2 bases at J, leaving 6 bases unmatched. The CDR3 consists of 15 residues. The CDR3 coding sequence is TGTGCCAGCAGCCCCCGGACAGGGGAAAACACTGAAGCTTTCTTT. It specifies CASSPRTGENTEAFF.

DNA for the CDR3: TGCAGCGTTGAAGGGGTTGGCTACGAGCAGTACTTC. Translating gives CSVEGVGYEQYF. The chain is built from TRBV29-1 and TRBJ2-7, with D hard to call. V dropped 1 base and J dropped 3 bases, with 7 bases sitting between them. This CDR3 has 12 residues. Germline CDR1 SQVTM, CDR2 ANQGSEA.

The V call is TRBV7-9, the J call TRBJ1-1, with 9 bases aligning to TRBD1. J was trimmed by 2 bases and V by 3 bases; bases with no gene match: 4. Germline assignment: CDR1 SEHNR and CDR2 FQNEAQ (reference sequence). This CDR3 comprises 15 residues. The CDR3 here is CASSFNTGGNTEAFF. The CDR3 nucleotides read TGTGCCAGCAGCTTTAACACAGGGGGCAACACTGAAGCTTTCTTT.

This clonotype was recorded many times. The gene calls are TRBV7-2 and TRBJ2-7; 7 nucleotides align to TRBD1. The V segment lost 2 bases and the J segment 0 bases; nucleotides outside the gene matches: 13. The germline V gene has CDR1 SGHTA and CDR2 FQGNSA. This CDR3 has 18 amino acids. The CDR3 sequence: CASSLIGPTGPTSYEQYF. The CDR3 nucleotides read TGTGCCAGCAGCTTAATCGGCCCGACAGGGCCGACCTCCTACGAGCAGTACTTC. Looking up the rest from reference TRBV7-2 and TRBJ2-7 gives the full variable domain: GAGVSQSPSNKVTEKGKDVELRCDPISGHTALYWYRQSLGQGLEFLIYFQGNSAPDKSGLPSDRFSAERTGGSVSTLTIQRTQQEDSAVYLCASSLIGPTGPTSYEQYFGPGTRLTVT.

This clonotype was counted a few times. The CDR3 here is CASYGQIINQPQHF. The CDR3 DNA is TGTGCCAGTTATGGACAGATAATCAATCAGCCCCAGCATTTT. The chain combines TRBV28 with TRBJ1-5; the D gene is possibly TRBD1 (6 bases). Trimming stripped 9 bases from V and 3 bases from J, with 15 bases between. The CDR3 length is 14 residues. CDR1 and CDR2 from the germline V gene are MDHEN and SYDVKM.

This chain uses TRBV5-5 with TRBJ2-1, with D perhaps matching TRBD1 (6 bases). The germline gives CDR1 SGHKS, CDR2 YYEKEE (reference sequence). The V end lost 4 bases, the J end lost 9 bases, and 20 bases lay between the germline ends. The CDR3 runs 15 residues. CDR3 residues: CASSLINRETTEQFF. DNA of the CDR3: TGTGCCAGCAGCCTCATAAACAGGGAGACAACTGAGCAGTTCTTC.